This T cell receptor (beta chain) is from a study of cytomegalovirus exposure and HLA in healthy donors. Study details: A subsequent analysis reported that the 120 validation repertoires were produced on the same platform that had also been used for the roughly 670 first-cohort repertoires. Study-level points and caveats: According to a later analysis, TCR clusters from the first cohort tended to co-occur in the 120 or so validation repertoires. Cytomegalovirus association was listed for under 200 TCR beta chains.

Germline V gene data show CDR1 as SGHTA and CDR2 as FQGTGA. There are 13 residues in the CDR3. V lost 5 bases, J lost 10 bases, and 16 bases lay in between. The assay was immunoSEQ multiplex PCR, and TCRdb's table has in-frame clones only and misses some. The sample holds more than 120,000 clones, around 84% seen once. Comment on this clone: Its antigen is as yet unknown.

It was the roughly 130-subject validation cohort, separate from the approximately 700-subject first cohort, to which the donors belonged. The rearrangement links TRBV7-3 to TRBJ2-3; D is perhaps TRBD2 (6 bases). This TCR came from a man aged 18 to 30 in good health and CMV-seropositive. What was sequenced was PBMCs. This chain's CDR3 is CASSLSGTLAQYF. The CDR3 DNA reads TGTGCCAGCAGCCTGTCCGGGACTCTAGCGCAGTATTTT.